This T cell receptor (beta chain) was captured in a study of blood T cells in healthy people across ages. This clonotype was observed a handful of times. Its cognate antigen is unknown. Researchers report isolating at least 6.5 million PBMCs per sample. The authors ran a second PCR of 7 to 11 cycles using a sample-barcoded 5' primer and a J-beta primer mix. Samples each returned at least 2.5 million CDR3-containing paired-end reads. TCRdb used MiXCR to reprocess the 5' RACE reads, holding one entry per CDR3 protein. The top ten hold 35% to 40% of the sample, which has hundreds of thousands of distinct CDR3 sequences, around 54% seen once. The ends were cut back, 6 bases at V and 2 bases at J, with 13 bases in the middle. The CDR3 sequence is 14 residues long. General study results and limits: The CMV status of each donor remained undetermined, and this could have confounded shifts in expanded clonotypes. Diversity estimated from one million T cells was considered an underestimate.

The genes are TRBV12-3 or TRBV12-4 and TRBJ2-5; possible D gene TRBD2, 6 bases. The receptor was isolated from a man aged 55 to 70 in good health. Material: blood. This CDR3 is CASRRSAGQETQYF. CDR3 coding DNA: TGTGCCAGCAGACGTTCCGCGGGGCAAGAGACCCAGTACTTC.